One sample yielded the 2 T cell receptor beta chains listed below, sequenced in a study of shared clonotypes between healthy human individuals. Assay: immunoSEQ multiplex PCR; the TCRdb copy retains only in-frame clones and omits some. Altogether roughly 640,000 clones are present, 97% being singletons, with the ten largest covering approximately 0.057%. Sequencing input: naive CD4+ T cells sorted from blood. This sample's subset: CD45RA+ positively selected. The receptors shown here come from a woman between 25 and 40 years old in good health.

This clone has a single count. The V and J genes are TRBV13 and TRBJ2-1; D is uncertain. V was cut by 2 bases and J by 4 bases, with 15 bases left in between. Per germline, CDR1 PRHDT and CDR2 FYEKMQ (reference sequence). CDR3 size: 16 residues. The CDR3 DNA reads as TGTGCCAGCAGCTTAAGGACGGGCACGTCTTACAATGAGCAGTTCTTC. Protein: CASSLRTGTSYNEQFF.

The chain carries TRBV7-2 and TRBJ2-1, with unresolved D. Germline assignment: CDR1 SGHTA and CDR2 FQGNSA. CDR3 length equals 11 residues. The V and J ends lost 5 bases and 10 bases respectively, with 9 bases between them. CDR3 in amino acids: CASSPRWEQFF. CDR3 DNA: TGTGCCAGCAGCCCACGCTGGGAGCAGTTCTTC.